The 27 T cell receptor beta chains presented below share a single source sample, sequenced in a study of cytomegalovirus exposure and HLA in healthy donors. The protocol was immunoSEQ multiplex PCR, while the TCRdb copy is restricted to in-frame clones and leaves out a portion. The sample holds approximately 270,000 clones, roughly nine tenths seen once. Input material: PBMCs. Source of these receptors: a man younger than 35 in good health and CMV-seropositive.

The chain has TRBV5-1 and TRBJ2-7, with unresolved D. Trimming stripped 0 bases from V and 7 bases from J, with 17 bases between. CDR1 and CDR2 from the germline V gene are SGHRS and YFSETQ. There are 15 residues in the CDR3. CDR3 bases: TGCGCCAGCAGCTTGGGACTGTCGACCTCTGGAGAGCAGTACTTC. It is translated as CASSLGLSTSGEQYF.

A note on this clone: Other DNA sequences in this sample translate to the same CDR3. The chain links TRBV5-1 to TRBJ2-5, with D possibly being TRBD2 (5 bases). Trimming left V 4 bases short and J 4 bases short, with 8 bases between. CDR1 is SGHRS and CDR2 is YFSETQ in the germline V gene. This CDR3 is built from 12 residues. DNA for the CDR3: TGCGCCAGCAGCCGGGATGGAGAGACCCAGTACTTC. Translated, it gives CASSRDGETQYF.

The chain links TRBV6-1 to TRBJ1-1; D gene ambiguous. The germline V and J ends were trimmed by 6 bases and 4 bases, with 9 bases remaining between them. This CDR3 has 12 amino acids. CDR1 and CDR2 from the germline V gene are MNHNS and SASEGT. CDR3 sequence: CASRNEPTEAFF. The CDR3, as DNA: TGTGCCAGCAGAAACGAACCCACTGAAGCTTTCTTT.

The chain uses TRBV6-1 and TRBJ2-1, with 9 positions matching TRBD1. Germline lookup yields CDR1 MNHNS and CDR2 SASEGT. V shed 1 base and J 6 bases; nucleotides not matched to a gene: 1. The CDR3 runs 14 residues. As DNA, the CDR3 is TGTGCCAGCAGTGAAGGACAGGGGGGCAATGAGCAGTTCTTC. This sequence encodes CASSEGQGGNEQFF.

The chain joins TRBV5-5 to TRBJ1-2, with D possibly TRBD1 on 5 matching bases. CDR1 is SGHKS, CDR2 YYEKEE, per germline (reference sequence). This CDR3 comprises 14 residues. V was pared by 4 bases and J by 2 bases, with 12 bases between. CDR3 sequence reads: CASSPGSLNYGYTF. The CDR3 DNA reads TGTGCCAGCAGCCCAGGGTCATTAAACTATGGCTACACCTTC. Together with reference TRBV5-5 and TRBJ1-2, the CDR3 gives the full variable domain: DAGVTQSPTHLIKTRGQQVTLRCSPISGHKSVSWYQQVLGQGPQFIFQYYEKEERGRGNFPDRFSARQFPNYSSELNVNALLLGDSALYLCASSPGSLNYGYTFGSGTRLTVV.

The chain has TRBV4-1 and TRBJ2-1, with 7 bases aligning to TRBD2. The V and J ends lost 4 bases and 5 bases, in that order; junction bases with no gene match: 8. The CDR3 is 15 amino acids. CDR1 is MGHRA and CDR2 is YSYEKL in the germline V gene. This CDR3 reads CASSLVGGSNNEQFF. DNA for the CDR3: TGCGCCAGCAGCCTGGTGGGAGGGAGTAACAATGAGCAGTTCTTC.

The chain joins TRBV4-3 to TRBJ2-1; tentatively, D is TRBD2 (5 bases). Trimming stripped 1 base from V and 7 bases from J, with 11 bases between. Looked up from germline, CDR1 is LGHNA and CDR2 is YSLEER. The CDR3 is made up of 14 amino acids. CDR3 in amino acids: CASSQAAGVNEQFF. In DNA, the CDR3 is TGCGCCAGCAGCCAAGCTGCCGGGGTGAATGAGCAGTTCTTC.

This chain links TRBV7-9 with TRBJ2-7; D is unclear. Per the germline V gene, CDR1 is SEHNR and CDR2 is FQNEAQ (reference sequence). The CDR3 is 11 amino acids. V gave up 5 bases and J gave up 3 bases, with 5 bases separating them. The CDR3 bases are TGTGCCAGCAGCGCCCACTACGAGCAGTACTTC. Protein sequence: CASSAHYEQYF.

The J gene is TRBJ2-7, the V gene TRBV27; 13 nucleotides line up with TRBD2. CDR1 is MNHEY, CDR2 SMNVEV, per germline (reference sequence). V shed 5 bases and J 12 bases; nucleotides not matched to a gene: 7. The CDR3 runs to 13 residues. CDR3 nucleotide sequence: TGTGCCAGCAGTGCCGGACTAGCGGGAGAGGTGTACTTC. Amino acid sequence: CASSAGLAGEVYF.

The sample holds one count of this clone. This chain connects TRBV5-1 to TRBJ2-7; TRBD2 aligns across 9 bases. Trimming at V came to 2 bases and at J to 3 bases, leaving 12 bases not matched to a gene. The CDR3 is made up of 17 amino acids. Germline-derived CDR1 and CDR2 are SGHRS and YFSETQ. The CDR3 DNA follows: TGCGCCAGCAGCTTCCTAGCCGGCGGGAGGGCCCTCTACGAGCAGTACTTC. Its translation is CASSFLAGGRALYEQYF.

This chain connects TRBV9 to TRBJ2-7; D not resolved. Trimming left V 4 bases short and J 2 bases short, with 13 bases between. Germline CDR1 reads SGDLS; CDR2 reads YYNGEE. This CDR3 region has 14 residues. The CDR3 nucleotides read TGTGCCAGCAGCCCCCGAAGTAACGCCTACGAGCAGTACTTC. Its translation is CASSPRSNAYEQYF. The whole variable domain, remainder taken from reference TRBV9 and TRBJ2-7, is DSGVTQTPKHLITATGQRVTLRCSPRSGDLSVYWYQQSLDQGLQFLIQYYNGEERAKGNILERFSAQQFPDLHSELNLSSLELGDSALYFCASSPRSNAYEQYFGPGTRLTVT.

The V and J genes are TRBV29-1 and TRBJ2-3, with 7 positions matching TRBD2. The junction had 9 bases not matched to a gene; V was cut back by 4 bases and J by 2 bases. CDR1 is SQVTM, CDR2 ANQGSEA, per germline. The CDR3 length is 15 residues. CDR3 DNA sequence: TGCAGCGTTGGCCGCACTAGCGCACCCACAGATACGCAGTATTTT. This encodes CSVGRTSAPTDTQYF.

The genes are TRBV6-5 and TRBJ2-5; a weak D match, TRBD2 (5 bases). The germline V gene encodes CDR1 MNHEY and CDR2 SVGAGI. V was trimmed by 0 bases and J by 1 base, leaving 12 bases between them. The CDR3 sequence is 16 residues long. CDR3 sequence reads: CASSYSSGILQETQYF. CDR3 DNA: TGTGCCAGCAGTTACTCGTCCGGGATCCTCCAAGAGACCCAGTACTTC.

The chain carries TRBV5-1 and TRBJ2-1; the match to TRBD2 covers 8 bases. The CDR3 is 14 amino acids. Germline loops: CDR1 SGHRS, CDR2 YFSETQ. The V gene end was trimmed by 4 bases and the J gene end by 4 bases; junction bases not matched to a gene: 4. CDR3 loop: CASSGLAGYNEQFF. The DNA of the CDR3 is TGCGCCAGCAGCGGGCTAGCGGGTTACAATGAGCAGTTCTTC.

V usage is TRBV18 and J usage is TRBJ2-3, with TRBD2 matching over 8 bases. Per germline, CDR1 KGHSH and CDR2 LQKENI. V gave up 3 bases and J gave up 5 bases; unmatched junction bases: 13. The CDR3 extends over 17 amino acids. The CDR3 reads CASSPRAGGTSLDTQYF. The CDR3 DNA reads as TGTGCCAGCTCACCGAGGGCGGGGGGCACCTCACTAGATACGCAGTATTTT.

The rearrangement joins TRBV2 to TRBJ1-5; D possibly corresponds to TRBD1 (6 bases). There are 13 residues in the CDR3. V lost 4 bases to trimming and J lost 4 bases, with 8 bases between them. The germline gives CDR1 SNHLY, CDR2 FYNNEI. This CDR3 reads CASSVTGNQPQHF. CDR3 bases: TGTGCCAGCAGTGTTACAGGGAATCAGCCCCAGCATTTT.

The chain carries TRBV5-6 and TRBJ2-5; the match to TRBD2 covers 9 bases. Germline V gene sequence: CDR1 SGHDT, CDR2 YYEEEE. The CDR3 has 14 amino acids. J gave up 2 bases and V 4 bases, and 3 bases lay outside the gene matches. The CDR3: CASSGSGRQETQYF. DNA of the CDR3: TGTGCCAGCAGCGGGAGCGGGAGGCAAGAGACCCAGTACTTC.

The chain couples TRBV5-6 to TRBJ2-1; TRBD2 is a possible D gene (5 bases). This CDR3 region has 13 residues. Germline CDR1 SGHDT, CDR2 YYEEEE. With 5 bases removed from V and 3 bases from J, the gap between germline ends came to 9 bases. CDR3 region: CASSKGVYNEQFF. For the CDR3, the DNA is TGTGCCAGCAGTAAGGGAGTCTACAATGAGCAGTTCTTC. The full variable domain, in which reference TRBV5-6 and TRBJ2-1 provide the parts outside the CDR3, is DAGVTQSPTHLIKTRGQQVTLRCSPKSGHDTVSWYQQALGQGPQFIFQYYEEEERQRGNFPDRFSGHQFPNYSSELNVNALLLGDSALYLCASSKGVYNEQFFGPGTRLTVL.

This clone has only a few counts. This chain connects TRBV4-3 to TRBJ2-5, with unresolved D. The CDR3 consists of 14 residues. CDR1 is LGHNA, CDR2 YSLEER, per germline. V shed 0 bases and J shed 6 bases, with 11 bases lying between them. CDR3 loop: CASSQEVTSKTQYF. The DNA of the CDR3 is TGCGCCAGCAGCCAAGAAGTGACGTCGAAGACCCAGTACTTC.

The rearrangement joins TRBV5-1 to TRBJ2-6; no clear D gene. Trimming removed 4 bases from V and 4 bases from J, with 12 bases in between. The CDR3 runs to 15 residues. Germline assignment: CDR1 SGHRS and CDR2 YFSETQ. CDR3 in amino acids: CASSPVGTGANVLTF. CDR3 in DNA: TGCGCCAGCAGCCCGGTGGGTACCGGGGCCAACGTCCTGACTTTC.

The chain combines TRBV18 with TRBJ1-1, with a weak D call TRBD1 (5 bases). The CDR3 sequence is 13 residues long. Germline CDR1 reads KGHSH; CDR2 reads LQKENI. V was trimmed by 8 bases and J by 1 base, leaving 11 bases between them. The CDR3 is CASLLDRNTEAFF. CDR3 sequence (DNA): TGTGCCAGCCTTCTCGACAGGAACACTGAAGCTTTCTTT.

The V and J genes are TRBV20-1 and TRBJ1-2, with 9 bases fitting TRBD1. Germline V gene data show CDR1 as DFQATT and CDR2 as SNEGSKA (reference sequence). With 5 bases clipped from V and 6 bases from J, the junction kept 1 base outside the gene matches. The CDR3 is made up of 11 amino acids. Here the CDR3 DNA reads TGCAGTGCTTGGACAGGGGATGGCTACACCTTC. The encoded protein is CSAWTGDGYTF.

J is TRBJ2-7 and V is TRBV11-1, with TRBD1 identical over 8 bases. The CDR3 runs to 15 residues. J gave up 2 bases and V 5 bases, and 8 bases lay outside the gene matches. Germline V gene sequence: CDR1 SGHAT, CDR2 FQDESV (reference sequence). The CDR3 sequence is CASSLRTGQTYEQYF. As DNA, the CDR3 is TGTGCCAGCAGCCTAAGGACAGGGCAGACCTACGAGCAGTACTTC.

The CDR3 sequence: CASSYSRVDTEAFF. The DNA of the CDR3 is TGTGCCAGCAGTTACTCGAGAGTTGACACTGAAGCTTTCTTT. This chain uses TRBV6-5 with TRBJ1-1; D uncertain. CDR1 is MNHEY, CDR2 SVGAGI, per germline. V lost 0 bases, J lost 3 bases, and 8 bases lay in between. The CDR3 runs 14 residues.

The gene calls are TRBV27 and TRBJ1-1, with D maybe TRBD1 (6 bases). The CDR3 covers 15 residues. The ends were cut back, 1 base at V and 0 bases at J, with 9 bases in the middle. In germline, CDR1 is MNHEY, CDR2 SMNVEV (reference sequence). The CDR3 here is CASSLLRDMNTEAFF. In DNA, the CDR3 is TGTGCCAGCAGTTTATTACGGGACATGAACACTGAAGCTTTCTTT.

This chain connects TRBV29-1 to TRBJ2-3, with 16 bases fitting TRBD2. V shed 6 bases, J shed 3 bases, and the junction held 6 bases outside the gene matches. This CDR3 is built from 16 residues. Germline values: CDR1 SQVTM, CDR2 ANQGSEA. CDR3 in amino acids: CSVDGTSGGATDTQYF. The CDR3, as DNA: TGCAGCGTGGATGGGACTAGCGGGGGGGCGACAGATACGCAGTATTTT.

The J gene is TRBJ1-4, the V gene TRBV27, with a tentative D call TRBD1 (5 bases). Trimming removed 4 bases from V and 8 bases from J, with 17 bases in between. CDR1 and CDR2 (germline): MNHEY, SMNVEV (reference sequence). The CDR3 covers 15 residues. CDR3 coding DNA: TGTGCCAGCAGTTCCTACACAGGAACTGCCGAAAAACTGTTTTTT. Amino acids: CASSSYTGTAEKLFF.